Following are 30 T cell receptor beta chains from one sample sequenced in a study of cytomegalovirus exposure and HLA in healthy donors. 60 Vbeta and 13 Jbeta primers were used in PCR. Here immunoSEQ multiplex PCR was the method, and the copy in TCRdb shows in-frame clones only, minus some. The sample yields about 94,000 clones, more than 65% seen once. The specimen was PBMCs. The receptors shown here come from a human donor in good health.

The CDR3 loop is CASSLMGSIRQETQYF. The DNA of the CDR3 is TGTGCCAGCAGCTTAATGGGCTCTATCAGACAAGAGACCCAGTACTTC. The chain joins TRBV13 to TRBJ2-5, with unresolved D. V was clipped by 2 bases and J by 2 bases, with 15 bases between them. The CDR3 runs 16 residues. Germline values: CDR1 PRHDT, CDR2 FYEKMQ (reference sequence).

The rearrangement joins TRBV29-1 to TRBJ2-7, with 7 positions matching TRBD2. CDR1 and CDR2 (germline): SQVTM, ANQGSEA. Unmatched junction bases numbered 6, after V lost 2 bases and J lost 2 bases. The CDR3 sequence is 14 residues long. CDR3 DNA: TGCAGCGTTGAATGGGCGGGAGAACCCTACGAGCAGTACTTC. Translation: CSVEWAGEPYEQYF.

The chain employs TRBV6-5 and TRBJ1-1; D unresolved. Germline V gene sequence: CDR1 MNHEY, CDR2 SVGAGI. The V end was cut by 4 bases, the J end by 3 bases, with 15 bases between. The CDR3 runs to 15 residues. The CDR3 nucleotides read TGTGCCAGCAGTTGGAGTCCCAACTCGGACACTGAAGCTTTCTTT. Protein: CASSWSPNSDTEAFF.

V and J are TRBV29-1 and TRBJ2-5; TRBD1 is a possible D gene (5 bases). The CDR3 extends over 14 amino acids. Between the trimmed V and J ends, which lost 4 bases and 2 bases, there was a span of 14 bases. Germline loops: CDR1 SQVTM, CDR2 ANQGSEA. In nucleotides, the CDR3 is TGCAGCGTTGTAAGTTCAGGGTTTCAAGAGACCCAGTACTTC. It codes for CSVVSSGFQETQYF.

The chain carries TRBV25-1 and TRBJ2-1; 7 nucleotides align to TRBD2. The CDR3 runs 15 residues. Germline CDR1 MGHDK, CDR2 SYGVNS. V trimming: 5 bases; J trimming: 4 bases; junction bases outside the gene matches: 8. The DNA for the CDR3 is TGTGCCAGCAGTTGGCCGGGGGGACCTTACAATGAGCAGTTCTTC. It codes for CASSWPGGPYNEQFF.

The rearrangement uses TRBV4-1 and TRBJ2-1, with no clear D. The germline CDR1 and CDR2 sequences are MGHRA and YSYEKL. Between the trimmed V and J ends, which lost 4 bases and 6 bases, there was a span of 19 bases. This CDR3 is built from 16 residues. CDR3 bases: TGCGCCAGCAGCCTACGACATGGGTTGACAACCAATGAGCAGTTCTTC. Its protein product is CASSLRHGLTTNEQFF.

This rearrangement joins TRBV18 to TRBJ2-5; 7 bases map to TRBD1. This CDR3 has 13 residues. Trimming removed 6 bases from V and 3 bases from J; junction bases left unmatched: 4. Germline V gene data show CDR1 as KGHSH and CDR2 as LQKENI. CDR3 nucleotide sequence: TGTGCCAGCTCCGGCGGACAGGAAGAGACCCAGTACTTC. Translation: CASSGGQEETQYF.

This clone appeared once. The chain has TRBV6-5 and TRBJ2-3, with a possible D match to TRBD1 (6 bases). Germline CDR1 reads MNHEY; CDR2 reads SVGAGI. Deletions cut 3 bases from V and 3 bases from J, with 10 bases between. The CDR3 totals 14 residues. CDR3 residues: CASSYNGQTDTQYF. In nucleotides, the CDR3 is TGTGCCAGCAGTTATAACGGACAGACAGATACGCAGTATTTT.

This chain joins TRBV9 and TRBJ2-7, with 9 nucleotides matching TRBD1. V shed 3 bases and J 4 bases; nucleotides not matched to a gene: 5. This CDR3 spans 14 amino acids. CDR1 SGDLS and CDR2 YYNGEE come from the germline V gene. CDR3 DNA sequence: TGTGCCAGCAGCGGATCGGGACAGGGATACGAGCAGTACTTC. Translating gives CASSGSGQGYEQYF.

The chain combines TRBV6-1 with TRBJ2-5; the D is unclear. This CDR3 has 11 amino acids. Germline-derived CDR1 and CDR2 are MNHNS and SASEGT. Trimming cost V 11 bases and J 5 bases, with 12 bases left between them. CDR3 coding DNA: TGTGCCTCGAGGTCGGTGGAGACCCAGTACTTC. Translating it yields CASRSVETQYF.

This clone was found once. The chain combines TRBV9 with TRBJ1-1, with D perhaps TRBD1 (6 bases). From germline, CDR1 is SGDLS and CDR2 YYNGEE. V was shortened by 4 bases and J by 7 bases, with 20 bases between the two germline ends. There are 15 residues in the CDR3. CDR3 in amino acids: CASSPLLGGGGEAFF. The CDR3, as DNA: TGTGCCAGCAGCCCCCTGTTGGGGGGGGGCGGTGAAGCTTTCTTT.

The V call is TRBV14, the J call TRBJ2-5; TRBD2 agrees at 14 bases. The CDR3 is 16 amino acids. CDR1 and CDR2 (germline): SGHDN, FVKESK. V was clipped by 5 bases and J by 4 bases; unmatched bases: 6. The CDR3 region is CASSKGTSGGGETQYF. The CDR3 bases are TGTGCCAGCAGCAAGGGGACTAGCGGGGGAGGAGAGACCCAGTACTTC.

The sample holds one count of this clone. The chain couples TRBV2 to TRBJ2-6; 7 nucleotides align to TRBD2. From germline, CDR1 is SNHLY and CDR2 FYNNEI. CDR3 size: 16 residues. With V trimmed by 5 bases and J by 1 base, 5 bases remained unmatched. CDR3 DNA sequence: TGTGCCAGCAGTCTCGGGGGGATTTCTGGGGCCAACGTCCTGACTTTC. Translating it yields CASSLGGISGANVLTF.

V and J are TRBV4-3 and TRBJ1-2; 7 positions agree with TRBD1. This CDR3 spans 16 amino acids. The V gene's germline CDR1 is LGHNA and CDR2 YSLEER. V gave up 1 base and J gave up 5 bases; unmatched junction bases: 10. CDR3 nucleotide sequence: TGCGCCAGCAGCCAAGGCCGAAACAGGGGCTCGTATGGCTACACCTTC. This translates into CASSQGRNRGSYGYTF.

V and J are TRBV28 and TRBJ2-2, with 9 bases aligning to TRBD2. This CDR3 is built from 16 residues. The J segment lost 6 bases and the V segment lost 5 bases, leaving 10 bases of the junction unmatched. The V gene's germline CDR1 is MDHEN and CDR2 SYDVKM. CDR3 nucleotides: TGTGCCAGCAGTCACAGGACCAGACTAGCGGCCGGGGAGCTGTTTTTT. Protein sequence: CASSHRTRLAAGELFF.

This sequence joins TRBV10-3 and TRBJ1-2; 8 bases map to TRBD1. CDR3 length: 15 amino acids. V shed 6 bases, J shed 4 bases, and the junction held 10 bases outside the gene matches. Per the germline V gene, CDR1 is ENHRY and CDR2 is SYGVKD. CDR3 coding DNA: TGTGCCATCAGGGAGGGGTCAACAGGGGGCTATGGCTACACCTTC. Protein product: CAIREGSTGGYGYTF.

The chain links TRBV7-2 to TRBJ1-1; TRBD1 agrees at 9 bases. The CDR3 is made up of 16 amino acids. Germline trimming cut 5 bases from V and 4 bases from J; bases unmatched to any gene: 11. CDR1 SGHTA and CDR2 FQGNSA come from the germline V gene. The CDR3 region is CASSPDSGTGSTEAFF. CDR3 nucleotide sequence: TGTGCCAGCAGCCCCGATTCCGGGACAGGGTCCACTGAAGCTTTCTTT.

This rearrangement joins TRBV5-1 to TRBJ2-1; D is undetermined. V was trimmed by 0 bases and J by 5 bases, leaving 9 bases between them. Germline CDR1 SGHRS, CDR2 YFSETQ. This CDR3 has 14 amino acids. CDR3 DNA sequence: TGCGCCAGCAGCTTGGGCGTACGGGACAATGAGCAGTTCTTC. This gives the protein CASSLGVRDNEQFF.

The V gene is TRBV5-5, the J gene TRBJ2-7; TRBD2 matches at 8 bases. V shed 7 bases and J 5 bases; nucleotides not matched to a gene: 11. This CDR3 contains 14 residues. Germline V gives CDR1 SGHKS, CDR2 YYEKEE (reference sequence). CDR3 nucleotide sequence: TGTGCCAGCGATAAGGGCGGGGGGCTCAACGAGCAGTACTTC. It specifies CASDKGGGLNEQYF.

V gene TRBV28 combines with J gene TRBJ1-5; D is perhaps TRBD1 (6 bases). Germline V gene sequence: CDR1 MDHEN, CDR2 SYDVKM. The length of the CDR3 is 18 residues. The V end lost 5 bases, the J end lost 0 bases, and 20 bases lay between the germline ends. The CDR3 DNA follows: TGTGCCAGCAGTGTGGACAGCGAGGGGTTCTATAGCAATCAGCCCCAGCATTTT. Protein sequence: CASSVDSEGFYSNQPQHF.

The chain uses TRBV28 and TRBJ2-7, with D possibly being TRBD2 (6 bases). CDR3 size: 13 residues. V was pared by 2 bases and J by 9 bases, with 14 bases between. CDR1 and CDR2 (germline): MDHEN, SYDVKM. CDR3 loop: CASSLRPRGRQYF. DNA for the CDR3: TGTGCCAGCAGTTTAAGGCCCCGGGGGAGGCAGTACTTC.

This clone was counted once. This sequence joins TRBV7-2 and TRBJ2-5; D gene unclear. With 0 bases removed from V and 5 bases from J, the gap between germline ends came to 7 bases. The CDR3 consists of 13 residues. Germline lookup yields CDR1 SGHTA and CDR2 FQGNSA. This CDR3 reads CASSLALRETQYF. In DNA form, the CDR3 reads TGTGCCAGCAGCTTAGCGTTACGGGAGACCCAGTACTTC.

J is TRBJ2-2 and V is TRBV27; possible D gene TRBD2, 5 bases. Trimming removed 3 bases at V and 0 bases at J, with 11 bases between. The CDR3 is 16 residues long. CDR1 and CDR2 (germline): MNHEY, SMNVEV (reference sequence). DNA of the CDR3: TGTGCCAGCAGTTTGGTAGGACTTCCGAACACCGGGGAGCTGTTTTTT. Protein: CASSLVGLPNTGELFF.

The CDR3 bases are TGTGCCAGCAGTTTATCAGGGGGCTATGGCTACACCTTC. It is translated as CASSLSGGYGYTF. The chain has TRBV28 and TRBJ1-2; TRBD1 agrees at 7 bases. J lost 4 bases, V lost 1 base, and 0 bases had no gene match. This CDR3 comprises 13 residues. Germline V CDR1 and CDR2: MDHEN, SYDVKM.

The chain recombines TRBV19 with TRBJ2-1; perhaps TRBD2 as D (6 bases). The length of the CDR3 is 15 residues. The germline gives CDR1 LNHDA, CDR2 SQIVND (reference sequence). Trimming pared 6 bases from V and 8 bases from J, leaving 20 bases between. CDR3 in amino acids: CASSSYTTSSHEQFF. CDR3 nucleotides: TGTGCCAGTAGCTCCTACACGACTAGTTCTCATGAGCAGTTCTTC.

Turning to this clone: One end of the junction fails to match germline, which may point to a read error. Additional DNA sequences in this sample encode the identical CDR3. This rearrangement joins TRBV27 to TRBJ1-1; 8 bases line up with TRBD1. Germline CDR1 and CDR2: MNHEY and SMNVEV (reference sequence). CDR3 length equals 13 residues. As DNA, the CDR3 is TGCGCCAGCAGGACAGGGATGAACACTGAAGCTTTCTTT. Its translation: CASRTGMNTEAFF.

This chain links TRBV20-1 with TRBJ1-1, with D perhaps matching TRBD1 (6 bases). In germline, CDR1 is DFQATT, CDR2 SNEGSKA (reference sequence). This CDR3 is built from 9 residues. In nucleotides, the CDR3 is TGCAGATCCAGGGGTGAAGCTTTCTTT. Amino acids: CRSRGEAFF.

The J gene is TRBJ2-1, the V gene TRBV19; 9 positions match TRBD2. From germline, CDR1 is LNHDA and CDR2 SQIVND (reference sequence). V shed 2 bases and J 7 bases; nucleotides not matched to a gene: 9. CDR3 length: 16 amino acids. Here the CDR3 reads CASSIFAGGSGNEQFF. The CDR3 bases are TGTGCCAGTAGTATATTCGCGGGAGGGTCTGGGAATGAGCAGTTCTTC.

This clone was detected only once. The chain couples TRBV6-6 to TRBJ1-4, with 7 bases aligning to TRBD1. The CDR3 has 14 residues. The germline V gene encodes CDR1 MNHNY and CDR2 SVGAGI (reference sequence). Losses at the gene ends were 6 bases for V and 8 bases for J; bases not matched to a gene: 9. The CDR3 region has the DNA TGTGCCAGCAGACGACAGGGCCGGGGGGAAAAACTGTTTTTT. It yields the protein CASRRQGRGEKLFF.

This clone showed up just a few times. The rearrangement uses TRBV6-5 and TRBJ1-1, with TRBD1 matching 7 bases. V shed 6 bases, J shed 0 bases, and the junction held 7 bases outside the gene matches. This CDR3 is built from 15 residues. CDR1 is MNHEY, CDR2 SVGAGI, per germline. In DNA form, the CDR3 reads TGTGCCAGCAGCCCAGGGGGGTCCATGAACACTGAAGCTTTCTTT. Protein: CASSPGGSMNTEAFF.